This is a list of T cell receptor beta chains from one sample in a study of blood T cell repertoires in COVID-19. The repertoire was sequenced with immunoSEQ multiplex PCR; TCRdb's copy has only in-frame clones and lacks some. The data hold around 270,000 clones, with around 90% observed a single time. Sequencing was done on a sample of PBMCs or T cells enriched from blood (not recorded which). These receptors were taken from a woman between 35 and 50 years old who had been exposed to COVID-19. CDR3s include the opening cysteine and the closing phenylalanine or tryptophan. A D gene is named only where the DNA matches it firmly. Only part of the rows carry a size: once, few, many, or a class if the clone is expanded.

TGTGCCAGCAGTCCACCCGGGAGCTCCTACGAGCAGTACTTC | CASSPPGSSYEQYF | TRBJ2-7 | TRBV28 | - | -
TGTGCCAGCAGCTTTCGGTTAAATTTCGGAGGAAACCGCTACACGACCTCTGGAAACACCATATATTTT | CASSFRLNFGGNRYTTSGNTIYF | TRBJ1-3 | TRBV13 | - | -
TGCGCCAGCAGCTTAGAGGGACTTAGCAATCAGCCCCAGCATTTT | CASSLEGLSNQPQHF | TRBJ1-5 | TRBV5-1 | - | -
TGTGCCAGCAGCGTAACAGGGAACCGTAAAGAGACCCAGTACTTC | CASSVTGNRKETQYF | TRBJ2-5 | TRBV9 | - | few
TGTGCCAGCAGCTTAATGACAGCCACAGAGCAGTACTTC | CASSLMTATEQYF | TRBJ2-7 | TRBV7-9 | - | -
TGCAGCGTTGGACAGAACTCTGGAAACACCATATATTTT | CSVGQNSGNTIYF | TRBJ1-3 | TRBV29-1 | - | -
TGTGCCAGCAGCTTAATGCCCGGGAACACTGAAGCTTTCTTT | CASSLMPGNTEAFF | TRBJ1-1 | TRBV7-3 | - | -
TGTGCCAGCAGTGTGACGGCCTACAGCTCCTATAATTCACCCCTCCACTTT | CASSVTAYSSYNSPLHF | TRBJ1-6 | TRBV6-1 | - | -
TGCGCCAGCAGGGTGGACAGGATGTATTACTCCTATAATTCACCCCTCCACTTT | CASRVDRMYYSYNSPLHF | TRBJ1-6 | TRBV10-1 | TRBD1 | -
TGTGCCAGCAGCTTAAGACCCCTAGCGGGGGGCGGCACAGATACGCAGTATTTT | CASSLRPLAGGGTDTQYF | TRBJ2-3 | TRBV7-3 | TRBD2 | once
TGTGCCAGCAGTTACCGGACAGGGTCCTACAATGAGCAGTTCTTC | CASSYRTGSYNEQFF | TRBJ2-1 | TRBV6-5 | TRBD1 | -
TGTGCCAGTAGTATTCTATCCCTGAACACTGAAGCTTTCTTT | CASSILSLNTEAFF | TRBJ1-1 | TRBV19 | - | -
TGTGCCAGCAGCTTTATCCGGGACAGGCGGGTCTATGGCTACACCTTC | CASSFIRDRRVYGYTF | TRBJ1-2 | TRBV7-3 | TRBD1 | -
TGTGCCAGCAGACCCCGACTAGCGGGGGGTCTAGCCAAAAACATTCAGTACTTC | CASRPRLAGGLAKNIQYF | TRBJ2-4 | TRBV28 | TRBD2 | once
TGCAGCGTTGGACAGGGTTCTCGTGGCTACACCTTC | CSVGQGSRGYTF | TRBJ1-2 | TRBV29-1 | TRBD1 | -
TGTGCCAGCAGCTTGGCCGAGAGGGGCACAGATACGCAGTATTTT | CASSLAERGTDTQYF | TRBJ2-3 | TRBV5-1 | - | once
TGTGCCAGCGGAGCTTTGACCGTAGTGTTTAATTCACCCCTCCACTTT | CASGALTVVFNSPLHF | TRBJ1-6 | TRBV27 | - | once
TGTGCCAGCAGCCAAGGAGTCGGGTCCAATGAGCAGTTCTTC | CASSQGVGSNEQFF | TRBJ2-1 | TRBV3-1/TRBV3-2 | - | -
TGTGCCAGCAGATACTTCGGGGGGAGCACAGATACGCAGTATTTT | CASRYFGGSTDTQYF | TRBJ2-3 | TRBV4-2 | TRBD2 | once
TGTGCCTGGATGCCGGGACAGTCAACTAATGAAAAACTGTTTTTT | CAWMPGQSTNEKLFF | TRBJ1-4 | TRBV30 | TRBD1 | once
TGTGCCAGCAGCCGAGATAACTATGGCTACACCTTC | CASSRDNYGYTF | TRBJ1-2 | TRBV11-3 | - | -
TGTGCCAGTAGTATGTCCGGGTACGGCTACACCTTC | CASSMSGYGYTF | TRBJ1-2 | TRBV19 | - | -
TGTGCCATCCATAATATCGGGTCCCCTGGGGCCAACGTCCTGACTTTC | CAIHNIGSPGANVLTF | TRBJ2-6 | TRBV10-3 | - | -
TGTGCCAGCAGACCAGACAGGGGATTCACAGATACGCAGTATTTT | CASRPDRGFTDTQYF | TRBJ2-3 | TRBV6-5 | TRBD1 | -
TGTGCCAGCAGTCCCCCGACAGAGATCAAGGAGGGCTACACCTTC | CASSPPTEIKEGYTF | TRBJ1-2 | TRBV28 | - | -
TGTGCCAGCAGAGAAGACAGGGGTTGGAATCAGCCCCAGCATTTT | CASREDRGWNQPQHF | TRBJ1-5 | TRBV6-1 | TRBD1 | -
TGTGCCAGCAGTAAACGGGAGACAGGGCTTGGCGCGAACACCGGGGAGCTGTTTTTT | CASSKRETGLGANTGELFF | TRBJ2-2 | TRBV2 | - | -
TGTGCCAGCAGCCGCGACTTGTATGGCTACACCTTC | CASSRDLYGYTF | TRBJ1-2 | TRBV6-5 | - | -
TGTGCCAGCAGCCCCCACCCGCAGTGGGCCGGCAATGAGCAGTTCTTC | CASSPHPQWAGNEQFF | TRBJ2-1 | TRBV7-6 | - | once
TGCGCCAGCAGTGATGGACTAGCGGGGGTAAACACCGGGGAGCTGTTTTTT | CASSDGLAGVNTGELFF | TRBJ2-2 | TRBV10-2 | TRBD2 | -
TGTGCCATCAGATCCGGGACAGGGGGCTTTTCGGAGCAGTACTTC | CAIRSGTGGFSEQYF | TRBJ2-7 | TRBV10-3 | TRBD1 | -
TGTGCCAGTAAGGTTGCAGGGGCCTATGGCTACACCTTC | CASKVAGAYGYTF | TRBJ1-2 | TRBV19 | - | once
TGTGCCAGCAGTTACTCTTGGAGCTCCTATAATTCACCCCTCCACTTT | CASSYSWSSYNSPLHF | TRBJ1-6 | TRBV6-5 | - | -
TGTGCCAGTAGTAGAGGTAAGAGGGTGGGTAGTACTGAAGCTTTCTTT | CASSRGKRVGSTEAFF | TRBJ1-1 | TRBV19 | - | -
TGTGCCAGCAGTTATCAGCGTCTCGAGGCCAACGTCCTGACTTTC | CASSYQRLEANVLTF | TRBJ2-6 | TRBV6-2/TRBV6-3 | - | -
TGTGCCAGCAGCCTCCGGACAGGGGGCGGGGAAAAACTGTTTTTT | CASSLRTGGGEKLFF | TRBJ1-4 | TRBV9 | TRBD1 | -
TGTGCCAGCGCTGCGGGGTTCCCATACACTGAAGCTTTCTTT | CASAAGFPYTEAFF | TRBJ1-1 | TRBV7-2 | - | -
TGTGCCAGCAGCCAAGATAGTCAGCCGGGTCAGCCCCAGCATTTT | CASSQDSQPGQPQHF | TRBJ1-5 | TRBV4-2 | - | -
TGTGCCAGTAGTGTAACGTCAGGGTCTGGGGCCAACGTCCTGACTTTC | CASSVTSGSGANVLTF | TRBJ2-6 | TRBV19 | - | -
TGTGCCAGCAGCTCTCAGGGGCGGGGGGCCCAAGAGACCCAGTACTTC | CASSSQGRGAQETQYF | TRBJ2-5 | TRBV7-7 | TRBD2 | -
TGTGCCAGCAGCCAAGTCCCGGGACAGGGGCCTAACACTGAAGCTTTCTTT | CASSQVPGQGPNTEAFF | TRBJ1-1 | TRBV3-1/TRBV3-2 | TRBD1 | -
TGTGCCAGCAGCTTGGACAGGGCAACCTACGAGCAGTACTTC | CASSLDRATYEQYF | TRBJ2-7 | TRBV7-2 | TRBD1 | -
TGTGCCAGCAGTCGACCGGGGACTTATTACAATGAGCAGTTCTTC | CASSRPGTYYNEQFF | TRBJ2-1 | TRBV6-5 | - | -